This record concerns one T cell receptor beta chain sequence. Profiling relied on immunoSEQ multiplex PCR, and the TCRdb table lists in-frame clones only, not all of them. The sample lists 100,000 to 150,000 clones; approximately 85% were seen once. This sample is part of a study of PD-L1 blockade in urothelial cancer. Study overall: Earlier, patients had received 0 to 3 chemotherapy regimens.

Stated time point: peripheral blood 6 weeks after treatment start. The origin of this receptor is a man aged 50-60 years with urothelial cancer. Source: PBMCs, taken around atezolizumab (anti-PD-L1) treatment.

The CDR3 region has the DNA TGTGCCAGCACTGAGATGAGCTCCTACAATGAGCAGTTCTTC. Translation: CASTEMSSYNEQFF. The chain combines TRBV11-2 with TRBJ2-1; D not resolved. The V end was cut by 7 bases, the J end by 0 bases, with 10 bases between. Germline V gene data show CDR1 as SGHAT and CDR2 as FQNNGV. The CDR3 covers 14 residues.